The 32 T cell receptor beta chains given below trace back to one sample, sequenced in a study of regulatory T cells in long-lasting Graves disease. Researchers made TCR beta libraries by using iRepertoire HTBI primers and running Arm-PCR on CDR3 regions. MiXCR was run by TCRdb on the multiplex PCR reads, yielding one entry per CDR3 protein. The sample contains roughly 500,000 distinct CDR3 sequences, roughly 21% of which appear only once. Time point reported: persistent/refractory GD, antithyroid drugs over 5 years with positive TRAb. Scientists built the TCR library using RNA that was extracted from PBMCs. Sequences were derived from peripheral blood mononuclear cells (PBMCs), sampled when the disease was refractory, from a patient treated with antithyroid drugs. The receptors come from a female donor with Graves disease.

The V and J genes are TRBV5-1 and TRBJ2-3, with D unclear. V shed 0 bases and J shed 0 bases, with 14 bases lying between them. Looked up from germline, CDR1 is SGHRS and CDR2 is YFSETQ. This CDR3 is built from 17 residues. CDR3 protein: CASSLGLRLRSTDTQYF. DNA of the CDR3: TGCGCCAGCAGCTTGGGTTTGAGGTTGCGGAGCACAGATACGCAGTATTTT. Filled out from reference TRBV5-1 and TRBJ2-3, the complete variable domain reads KAGVTQTPRYLIKTRGQQVTLSCSPISGHRSVSWYQQTPGQGLQFLFEYFSETQRNKGNFPGRFSGRQFSNSRSEMNVSTLELGDSALYLCASSLGLRLRSTDTQYFGPGTRLTVL.

This clonotype was recorded at least ten times. The chain uses TRBV5-1 and TRBJ2-7; a weak D match, TRBD1 (6 bases). The CDR3 extends over 14 amino acids. The germline V gene encodes CDR1 SGHRS and CDR2 YFSETQ. V lost 2 bases and J lost 4, with 13 bases in between. Here the CDR3 reads CASSFTGWRYEQYF. CDR3 in DNA: TGCGCCAGCAGCTTCACAGGGTGGAGGTACGAGCAGTACTTC.

The chain uses TRBV5-5 and TRBJ1-2, with unresolved D. Trimming removed 0 bases at V and 6 bases at J, with 12 bases between. The CDR3 sequence is 14 residues long. Germline CDR1 SGHKS, CDR2 YYEKEE (reference sequence). The CDR3 nucleotides read TGTGCCAGCAGCTTGGGGGCAGGCCCCCATGGCTACACCTTC. Residues: CASSLGAGPHGYTF.

This clonotype occurred many times. The J gene is TRBJ2-7, the V gene TRBV28; D might be TRBD1 (6 bases). This CDR3 has 17 residues. Deletions cut 5 bases from V and 5 bases from J, with 25 bases between. The germline gives CDR1 MDHEN, CDR2 SYDVKM. The CDR3 loop reads CASSDITLDRRANEQYF. The CDR3 nucleotides are TGTGCCAGCAGTGACATAACCCTCGACAGGCGGGCCAACGAGCAGTACTTC. Variable domain in full (rest from reference TRBV28 and TRBJ2-7): DVKVTQSSRYLVKRTGEKVFLECVQDMDHENMFWYRQDPGLGLRLIYFSYDVKMKEKGDIPEGYSVSREKKERFSLILESASTNQTSMYLCASSDITLDRRANEQYFGPGTRLTVT.

The CDR3, as DNA: TGTGCCAGTAGTATCGACAGGGGGTTCGTCAACACTGAAGCTTTCTTT. This gives the protein CASSIDRGFVNTEAFF. This chain connects TRBV19 to TRBJ1-1; 9 bases match TRBD1. Trimming cost V 3 bases and J 2 bases; bases outside gene matches: 7. The CDR3 runs to 16 residues. CDR1 LNHDA and CDR2 SQIVND come from the germline V gene (reference sequence).

Notes on this clonotype: This may be a read error: a much more frequent sequence differs by one nucleotide. This sequence joins TRBV28 and TRBJ1-2; tentatively, D is TRBD1 (5 bases). CDR3 size: 12 residues. Trimming cost V 5 bases and J 5 bases, with 9 bases left between them. Germline-derived CDR1 and CDR2 are MDHEN and SYDVKM. In DNA form, the CDR3 reads TGTGCCAGCAGTCGGGGGTCATATGGCTACACCTTC. Protein sequence: CASSRGSYGYTF.

Ten or more counts support this clonotype. The chain employs TRBV12-3 or TRBV12-4 and TRBJ2-7, with TRBD1 matching 8 bases. The ends lost 5 bases at V and 3 bases at J; junction bases unmatched: 6. The CDR3 length is 14 residues. DNA of the CDR3: TGTGCCAGCAGTCCGTGGACAGGGCTCTACGAGCAGTACTTC. As protein: CASSPWTGLYEQYF.

The gene calls are TRBV24-1 and TRBJ2-3, with 9 bases identical to TRBD2. Unmatched junction bases numbered 16, after V lost 0 bases and J lost 4 bases. The CDR3 has 20 amino acids. Germline CDR1 and CDR2: KGHDR and SFDVKD. The CDR3, as DNA: TGTGCCACCAGTGATTTGATCGCGGGAGGGCCCCCTGTCCCCGCAGATACGCAGTATTTT. Translated, it gives CATSDLIAGGPPVPADTQYF.

This clonotype was counted at least ten times. The rearrangement uses TRBV27 and TRBJ1-1; D is uncertain. CDR3 length: 14 residues. The V and J ends lost 1 base and 4 bases respectively, with 10 bases between them. In germline, CDR1 is MNHEY, CDR2 SMNVEV (reference sequence). Here the CDR3 DNA reads TGTGCCAGCAGTTTATATCCGGGTGTCACTGAAGCTTTCTTT. This gives the protein CASSLYPGVTEAFF.

V is TRBV29-1 and J is TRBJ2-5; TRBD1 aligns across 10 bases. The V and J ends lost 6 bases and 4 bases, in that order; junction bases with no gene match: 8. CDR1 and CDR2 from the germline V gene are SQVTM and ANQGSEA. The CDR3 is 14 residues long. The CDR3: CSVKPGQGLETQYF. For the CDR3, the DNA is TGCAGCGTCAAACCGGGACAGGGGTTAGAGACCCAGTACTTC.

The chain carries TRBV6-1 and TRBJ2-7; D is perhaps TRBD1 or TRBD2 (5 bases each). Germline lookup yields CDR1 MNHNS and CDR2 SASEGT. The ends were cut back, 6 bases at V and 1 base at J, with 7 bases in the middle. This CDR3 has 12 residues. The CDR3 DNA follows: TGTGCCAGCAGGGGGGTGTCCTACGAGCAGTACTTC. It translates to CASRGVSYEQYF.

This clonotype appeared many times. The rearrangement links TRBV2 to TRBJ2-7; 11 positions match TRBD1. The length of the CDR3 is 15 residues. V was pared by 5 bases and J by 7 bases, with 10 bases of the junction left unmatched. Germline assignment: CDR1 SNHLY and CDR2 FYNNEI. In DNA form, the CDR3 reads TGTGCCAGCAGTCCCCGGACAGGGGGCTCCGGGGAGCAGTACTTC. As protein: CASSPRTGGSGEQYF.

The chain is built from TRBV6-1 and TRBJ1-1, with D perhaps TRBD1 (5 bases). V was cut by 3 bases and J by 7 bases, with 12 bases left in between. The CDR3 loop spans 13 amino acids. Germline CDR1 and CDR2: MNHNS and SASEGT. The CDR3 loop is CASSDQGGGEAFF. CDR3 coding DNA: TGTGCCAGCAGTGATCAGGGAGGTGGTGAAGCTTTCTTT.

The chain uses TRBV19 and TRBJ2-2; D is unresolved. Deletions cut 3 bases from V and 1 base from J, with 6 bases between. Germline assignment: CDR1 LNHDA and CDR2 SQIVND (reference sequence). This CDR3 has 14 residues. CDR3 sequence (DNA): TGTGCCAGTAGTATTTCAAGGAACACCGGGGAGCTGTTTTTT. It encodes CASSISRNTGELFF.

The chain carries TRBV27 and TRBJ2-1; 7 bases map to TRBD2. The CDR3 is made up of 13 amino acids. Germline CDR1 is MNHEY and CDR2 is SMNVEV (reference sequence). With V trimmed by 0 bases and J by 12 bases, 5 bases remained unmatched. The DNA for the CDR3 is TGTGCCAGCAGTTTATCTCACTGGGGGGGGCAGTTCTTC. Protein: CASSLSHWGGQFF.

As concerns this clonotype: A much larger clone differs by one base, so this may be a read error. The rearrangement uses TRBV19 and TRBJ1-5; 9 bases map to TRBD1. The CDR3 runs 15 residues. Germline loops: CDR1 LNHDA, CDR2 SQIVND (reference sequence). The CDR3 DNA follows: TGTGCCAGTAGTGACAGGGGGGGGGGCAATCGGCCCCAGCATTTT. It is translated as CASSDRGGGNRPQHF.

The table lists this clonotype with a few counts. The chain links TRBV4-2 to TRBJ1-2, with TRBD1 identical over 8 bases. This CDR3 has 16 amino acids. CDR1 is LGHNA and CDR2 is YNFKEQ in the germline V gene. The trim removed 1 base at V and 3 bases at J, leaving 7 bases unmatched. CDR3 sequence reads: CASSQVGTGGDYGYTF. In DNA form, the CDR3 reads TGTGCCAGCAGCCAAGTAGGGACAGGAGGCGACTATGGCTACACCTTC.

In this sample, this clonotype turned up many times. The chain uses TRBV6-9 and TRBJ2-7; no reliable D call. V lost 3 bases and J 4 bases, leaving 13 bases between the germline ends. Looked up from germline, CDR1 is MNHGY and CDR2 is SVAAGI. This CDR3 is built from 14 residues. The CDR3 protein is CASSYSRAFYEQYF. The CDR3 bases are TGTGCCAGCAGTTACTCCCGGGCCTTTTACGAGCAGTACTTC.

DNA of the CDR3: TGCGCCAGCAGCTTGGACCCATACAATGAGCAGTTCTTC. Its translation is CASSLDPYNEQFF. The gene calls are TRBV5-1 and TRBJ2-1, with D hard to call. The CDR3 is 13 amino acids. Germline V gene sequence: CDR1 SGHRS, CDR2 YFSETQ. V was clipped by 0 bases and J by 4 bases, with 5 bases between them.

In its sample, this clonotype was seen many times. This rearrangement joins TRBV11-2 to TRBJ1-2, with D possibly matching TRBD1 (6 bases). The CDR3 consists of 12 residues. Germline-derived CDR1 and CDR2 are SGHAT and FQNNGV. V was trimmed by 1 base and J by 8 bases, leaving 8 bases between them. The CDR3 here is CASSLGGQGYTF. CDR3 in DNA: TGTGCCAGCAGCTTAGGTGGACAGGGCTACACCTTC.

This clonotype was found many times. This rearrangement joins TRBV29-1 to TRBJ2-5; D call uncertain. Germline assignment: CDR1 SQVTM and CDR2 ANQGSEA. The CDR3 runs 10 residues. V gave up 5 bases and J gave up 10 bases, with 11 bases separating them. The CDR3 DNA is TGCAGCGTTTCTACACGCTTCCAGTACTTC. This encodes CSVSTRFQYF.

The gene calls are TRBV20-1 and TRBJ1-1; 7 bases are shared with TRBD1. The germline V gene has CDR1 DFQATT and CDR2 SNEGSKA (reference sequence). After removal of 1 base from V and 1 base from J, the junction contained 9 bases not matched to a gene. The CDR3 sequence is 16 residues long. The chain's CDR3 is CSARALTGTENTEAFF. DNA of the CDR3: TGCAGTGCTAGAGCTCTCACCGGGACAGAGAACACTGAAGCTTTCTTT.

This clonotype has ten or more counts. This chain joins TRBV12-3 or TRBV12-4 and TRBJ2-7; 9 nucleotides agree with TRBD1. V shed 2 bases, J shed 4 bases, and the junction held 6 bases outside the gene matches. CDR3 length: 15 amino acids. This CDR3 is CASSLQTGGHYEQYF. CDR3 DNA: TGTGCCAGCAGTTTACAGACAGGGGGACATTACGAGCAGTACTTC.

The sample holds a few counts of this clonotype. The chain uses TRBV5-5 and TRBJ1-5, with 9 nucleotides matching TRBD1. CDR1 and CDR2 (germline): SGHKS, YYEKEE (reference sequence). With 4 bases clipped from V and 7 bases from J, the junction kept 12 bases outside the gene matches. CDR3 size: 16 residues. CDR3: CASSDLPGQGWQPQHF. CDR3 coding DNA: TGTGCCAGCAGCGATCTCCCGGGACAGGGCTGGCAGCCCCAGCATTTT.

Many counts were recorded for this clonotype. At one of its ends the junction is not consistent with the germline gene, which may arise from a read error. This sequence joins TRBV7-7 and TRBJ2-7; D gene unclear. The germline gives CDR1 SSHAT, CDR2 FNYEAQ (reference sequence). There are 13 residues in the CDR3. The DNA of the CDR3 is TGTGCTAGCAGCCTTACCCCGATGGGGGAGCAGTACTTC. Amino acids: CASSLTPMGEQYF.

Many counts were recorded for this clonotype. The chain carries TRBV6-1 and TRBJ1-2; TRBD1 matches 8 bases. V trimming: 5 bases; J trimming: 8 bases; junction bases outside the gene matches: 13. The CDR3 runs to 15 residues. Germline values: CDR1 MNHNS, CDR2 SASEGT. CDR3 sequence reads: CASSPAWTGMSGYTF. The CDR3 nucleotides are TGTGCCAGCAGTCCCGCATGGACAGGGATGAGCGGCTACACCTTC.

This clonotype was counted ten times or more. The junction shows a germline mismatch at one end, possibly a read error. The genes are TRBV19 and TRBJ1-5; D might be TRBD1 (5 bases). CDR1 is LNHDA, CDR2 SQIVND, per germline (reference sequence). CDR3 length: 14 residues. This CDR3 is CASSIQDSNQPQHF. CDR3 nucleotide sequence: TGTGCCAGCAGTATACAGGATAGCAATCAGCCCCAGCATTTT.

This clonotype was recorded a few times. V is TRBV3-1 and J is TRBJ1-2, with unresolved D. The CDR3 contains 14 residues. Per the germline V gene, CDR1 is LGHDT and CDR2 is YNNKEL (reference sequence). V gave up 4 bases and J gave up 10 bases, with 19 bases separating them. This CDR3 is CASSPGFPEPAYTF. Here the CDR3 DNA reads TGTGCCAGCAGCCCTGGATTTCCCGAGCCGGCCTACACCTTC.

This clonotype was counted many times. This sequence joins TRBV11-2 and TRBJ2-7, with D unclear. The V gene's germline CDR1 is SGHAT and CDR2 FQNNGV. This CDR3 has 14 amino acids. The V end was cut by 5 bases, the J end by 0 bases, with 11 bases between. The CDR3 DNA is TGTGCCAGCAGCCGGGCCCTCGTCTCCTACGAGCAGTACTTC. Encoded protein: CASSRALVSYEQYF.

V and J are TRBV6-1 and TRBJ2-1, with TRBD2 matching over 7 bases. CDR1 is MNHNS and CDR2 is SASEGT in the germline V gene. The V segment lost 8 bases and the J segment 0 bases; nucleotides outside the gene matches: 4. The CDR3 has 14 amino acids. This CDR3 reads CASGTTGSYNEQFF. CDR3 sequence (DNA): TGTGCCAGCGGGACTACCGGCTCCTACAATGAGCAGTTCTTC.

This clonotype was detected a few times. The rearrangement joins TRBV20-1 to TRBJ2-7, with D tentatively TRBD2 (6 bases). V was cut by 0 bases and J by 2 bases, with 14 bases left in between. Germline V gives CDR1 DFQATT, CDR2 SNEGSKA (reference sequence). CDR3 size: 15 residues. CDR3: CSARDSLASTYEQYF. CDR3 coding DNA: TGCAGTGCTAGAGATTCCCTAGCGTCAACCTACGAGCAGTACTTC.

This clonotype was recorded many times. The CDR3 loop reads CASSPREGRYGYTF. DNA for the CDR3: TGTGCCAGCAGCCCCCGGGAGGGGCGGTATGGCTACACCTTC. This sequence joins TRBV3-1 and TRBJ1-2, with D possibly matching TRBD1 (5 bases). Germline loops: CDR1 LGHDT, CDR2 YNNKEL (reference sequence). The CDR3 length is 14 residues. V lost 4 bases to trimming and J lost 5 bases, with 14 bases between them.